Each of the 18 T cell receptor beta chains below was sequenced from the same sample in a study of cytomegalovirus exposure and HLA in healthy donors. The PCR used 60 Vbeta and 13 Jbeta primers. Assay: immunoSEQ multiplex PCR; the TCRdb copy retains only in-frame clones and omits some. This table has some 130,000 clones, around 74% appearing once. The source material was PBMCs. Source of these receptors: a male donor in good health and CMV-seronegative.

The chain links TRBV7-3 to TRBJ2-3; D may be TRBD1 (5 bases). V was cut by 4 bases and J by 1 base, with 9 bases left in between. CDR1 is SGHTA, CDR2 FQGTGA, per germline. The CDR3 spans 14 residues. The CDR3 DNA follows: TGTGCCAGCAGCTCCCAGGGCCGCACAGATACGCAGTATTTT. Translated, it gives CASSSQGRTDTQYF.

This rearrangement joins TRBV9 to TRBJ2-5, with D tentatively TRBD2 (6 bases). The CDR3 covers 14 residues. Looked up from germline, CDR1 is SGDLS and CDR2 is YYNGEE. The V end lost 0 bases, the J end lost 4 bases, and 10 bases lay between the germline ends. CDR3 loop: CASSVAGEGETQYF. CDR3 DNA sequence: TGTGCCAGCAGCGTAGCGGGAGAGGGAGAGACCCAGTACTTC. Filled out from reference TRBV9 and TRBJ2-5, the complete variable domain reads DSGVTQTPKHLITATGQRVTLRCSPRSGDLSVYWYQQSLDQGLQFLIQYYNGEERAKGNILERFSAQQFPDLHSELNLSSLELGDSALYFCASSVAGEGETQYFGPGTRLLVL.

J is TRBJ1-1 and V is TRBV7-8; D not resolved. Looked up from germline, CDR1 is SGHVS and CDR2 is FQNEAQ. Trimming pared 8 bases from V and 0 bases from J, leaving 19 bases between. The CDR3 consists of 16 residues. The CDR3 DNA is TGTGCCAGCCACAACCTTCGGCAACAGATGAACACTGAAGCTTTCTTT. It encodes CASHNLRQQMNTEAFF. The full variable domain, rest sourced from reference TRBV7-8 and TRBJ1-1, is GAGVSQSPRYKVAKRGQDVALRCDPISGHVSLFWYQQALGQGPEFLTYFQNEAQLDKSGLPSDRFFAERPEGSVSTLKIQRTQQEDSAVYLCASHNLRQQMNTEAFFGQGTRLTVV.

The rearrangement links TRBV30 to TRBJ2-1, with TRBD2 matching over 8 bases. CDR1 and CDR2 from the germline V gene are GTSNPN and SVGIG (reference sequence). V trimming: 5 bases; J trimming: 6 bases; junction bases outside the gene matches: 9. The CDR3 contains 14 residues. The CDR3: CAWVSGSCGNEQFF. CDR3 nucleotides: TGTGCCTGGGTGAGCGGGAGTTGTGGCAATGAGCAGTTCTTC.

The genes are TRBV9 and TRBJ1-6; D unresolved. This CDR3 comprises 15 residues. Looked up from germline, CDR1 is SGDLS and CDR2 is YYNGEE. V was trimmed by 4 bases and J by 9 bases, leaving 17 bases between them. CDR3 loop: CASSPSMVTGSPLHF. The DNA of the CDR3 is TGTGCCAGCAGCCCTAGTATGGTTACGGGTTCACCCCTCCACTTT.

The chain recombines TRBV19 with TRBJ2-3; 7 bases map to TRBD1. The V gene end was trimmed by 4 bases and the J gene end by 0 bases; junction bases not matched to a gene: 4. The CDR3 is made up of 15 amino acids. Germline V gene data show CDR1 as LNHDA and CDR2 as SQIVND (reference sequence). As DNA, the CDR3 is TGTGCCAGTAGTAGCGTCAGGGGGAGCACAGATACGCAGTATTTT. Protein: CASSSVRGSTDTQYF.

This clone was seen a handful of times. This rearrangement joins TRBV5-6 to TRBJ2-1; D is perhaps TRBD2 (6 bases). Deletions cut 1 base from V and 8 bases from J, with 16 bases between. CDR1 and CDR2 (germline): SGHDT, YYEEEE. CDR3 length: 15 residues. CDR3 nucleotides: TGTGCCAGCAGCTTGAGGACTGCGGGAAGGGATGAGCAGTTCTTC. This encodes CASSLRTAGRDEQFF. The full variable domain, its missing parts supplied by reference TRBV5-6 and TRBJ2-1, is DAGVTQSPTHLIKTRGQQVTLRCSPKSGHDTVSWYQQALGQGPQFIFQYYEEEERQRGNFPDRFSGHQFPNYSSELNVNALLLGDSALYLCASSLRTAGRDEQFFGPGTRLTVL.

This clone was found once. This chain links TRBV27 with TRBJ2-7, with D possibly matching TRBD2 (6 bases). Germline assignment: CDR1 MNHEY and CDR2 SMNVEV (reference sequence). The V gene lost 6 bases and the J gene lost 0 bases, with 12 bases spanning the gap. The CDR3 contains 14 residues. CDR3 residues: CASRGGESSYEQYF. The CDR3 region has the DNA TGTGCCAGCAGGGGCGGGGAGAGCTCCTACGAGCAGTACTTC.

A single count supports this clone. CDR3: CASSSLGTDTQYF. CDR3 nucleotide sequence: TGTGCCAGCAGCTCTCTAGGCACAGATACGCAGTATTTT. The chain employs TRBV27 and TRBJ2-3; D is uncertain. V was cut by 6 bases and J by 1 base, with 8 bases left in between. The CDR3 consists of 13 residues. The germline V gene has CDR1 MNHEY and CDR2 SMNVEV (reference sequence).

The gene calls are TRBV4-1 and TRBJ2-3, with no clear D. CDR1 is MGHRA, CDR2 YSYEKL, per germline. The CDR3 is 13 amino acids. The germline V and J ends were trimmed by 4 bases and 0 bases, with 5 bases remaining between them. CDR3 residues: CASSPGSTDTQYF. The CDR3 region has the DNA TGCGCCAGCAGCCCCGGTAGCACAGATACGCAGTATTTT.

V and J are TRBV9 and TRBJ2-3; TRBD2 matches at 8 bases. This CDR3 comprises 15 residues. From germline, CDR1 is SGDLS and CDR2 YYNGEE. With 4 bases clipped from V and 1 base from J, the junction kept 5 bases outside the gene matches. CDR3 region: CASSRREVGTDTQYF. The CDR3 DNA sequence: TGTGCCAGCAGCCGGCGGGAGGTTGGCACAGATACGCAGTATTTT.

CDR3 sequence (DNA): TGCGCCAGCAGAGAGGGACTAGCGGGGAGTCAAGAGACCCAGTACTTC. Amino acid sequence: CASREGLAGSQETQYF. The genes are TRBV5-1 and TRBJ2-5, with TRBD2 matching over 13 bases. Germline CDR1 reads SGHRS; CDR2 reads YFSETQ. The length of the CDR3 is 16 residues. The J segment lost 2 bases and the V segment lost 5 bases, leaving 6 bases of the junction unmatched. The full variable domain, rest sourced from reference TRBV5-1 and TRBJ2-5, is KAGVTQTPRYLIKTRGQQVTLSCSPISGHRSVSWYQQTPGQGLQFLFEYFSETQRNKGNFPGRFSGRQFSNSRSEMNVSTLELGDSALYLCASREGLAGSQETQYFGPGTRLLVL.

A note on this clone: This same CDR3 is encoded by further DNA sequences in the sample. CDR3 bases: TGTGCCAGCAGTTTAACAGGGAGCTCCTACGAGCAGTACTTC. Protein sequence: CASSLTGSSYEQYF. The genes are TRBV28 and TRBJ2-7; weak D call: TRBD1 (6 bases). The CDR3 contains 14 residues. The ends were cut back, 2 bases at V and 0 bases at J, with 8 bases in the middle. The germline V gene encodes CDR1 MDHEN and CDR2 SYDVKM.

This clone was recorded once. The J gene is TRBJ2-7, the V gene TRBV11-2; 8 nucleotides agree with TRBD1. V lost 6 bases to trimming and J lost 2 bases; unmatched junction nucleotides: 3. The CDR3 length is 13 residues. Looked up from germline, CDR1 is SGHAT and CDR2 is FQNNGV. DNA for the CDR3: TGTGCCAGCAGAGGACAGGGCCCCTACGAGCAGTACTTC. Encoded protein: CASRGQGPYEQYF.

This chain uses TRBV4-3 with TRBJ2-3; D is possibly TRBD2 (6 bases). With 0 bases removed from V and 0 bases from J, the gap between germline ends came to 7 bases. The CDR3 contains 15 residues. From germline, CDR1 is LGHNA and CDR2 YSLEER. In DNA form, the CDR3 reads TGCGCCAGCAGCCAAGACGGGGGAAGCACAGATACGCAGTATTTT. The encoded protein is CASSQDGGSTDTQYF.

This clone has a handful of counts. This chain joins TRBV6-6 and TRBJ1-4; 7 bases line up with TRBD1. V was pared by 2 bases and J by 5 bases, with 2 bases of the junction left unmatched. Looked up from germline, CDR1 is MNHNY and CDR2 is SVGAGI (reference sequence). The CDR3 consists of 14 residues. CDR3 in amino acids: CASSYRGLNEKLFF. The CDR3 DNA follows: TGTGCCAGCAGTTACAGGGGGCTAAATGAAAAACTGTTTTTT.

This chain joins TRBV21-1 and TRBJ1-1; the table's D call of TRBD1 was not tested on the DNA. TRBV21-1 is described as a pseudogene. CDR3 size: 14 residues. CDR3 nucleotides: TGTGCCAGCAGCAAAGCTGAGGGGGACACTGAAGCTTTCTTT. Translation gives CASSKAEGDTEAFF.

The chain couples TRBV30 to TRBJ2-3, with 10 bases aligning to TRBD2. This CDR3 contains 15 residues. Looked up from germline, CDR1 is GTSNPN and CDR2 is SVGIG (reference sequence). The ends lost 2 bases at V and 2 bases at J; junction bases unmatched: 4. The CDR3 region is CAWSRTSGNTDTQYF. The DNA for the CDR3 is TGTGCCTGGAGTCGGACTAGCGGCAACACAGATACGCAGTATTTT.